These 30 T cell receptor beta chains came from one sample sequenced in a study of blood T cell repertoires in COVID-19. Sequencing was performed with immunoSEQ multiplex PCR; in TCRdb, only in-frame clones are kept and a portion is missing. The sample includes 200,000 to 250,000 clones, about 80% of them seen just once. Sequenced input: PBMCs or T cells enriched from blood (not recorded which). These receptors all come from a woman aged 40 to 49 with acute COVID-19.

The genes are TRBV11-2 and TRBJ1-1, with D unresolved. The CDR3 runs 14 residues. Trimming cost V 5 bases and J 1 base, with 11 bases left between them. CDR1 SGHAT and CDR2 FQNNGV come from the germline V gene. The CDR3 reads CASSPVRGNTEAFF. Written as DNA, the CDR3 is TGTGCCAGCAGCCCGGTCCGGGGGAACACTGAAGCTTTCTTT.

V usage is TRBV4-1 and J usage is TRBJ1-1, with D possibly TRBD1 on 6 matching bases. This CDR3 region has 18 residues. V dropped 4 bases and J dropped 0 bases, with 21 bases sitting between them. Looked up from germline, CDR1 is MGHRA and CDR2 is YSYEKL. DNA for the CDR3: TGCGCCAGCAGCCCCCTTGGTGGGGGGGCGTATTTGAACACTGAAGCTTTCTTT. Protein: CASSPLGGGAYLNTEAFF.

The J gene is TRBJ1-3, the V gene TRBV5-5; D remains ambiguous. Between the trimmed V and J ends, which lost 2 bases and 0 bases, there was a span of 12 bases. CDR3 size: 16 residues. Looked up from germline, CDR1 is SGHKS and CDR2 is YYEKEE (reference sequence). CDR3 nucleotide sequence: TGTGCCAGCAGCTTTACAGAGCAGAGCTCTGGAAACACCATATATTTT. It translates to CASSFTEQSSGNTIYF.

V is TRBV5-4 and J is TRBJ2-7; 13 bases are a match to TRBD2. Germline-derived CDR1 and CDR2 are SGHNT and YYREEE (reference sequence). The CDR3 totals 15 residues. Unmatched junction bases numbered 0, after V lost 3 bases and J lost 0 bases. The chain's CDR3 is CASSWTSGSSYEQYF. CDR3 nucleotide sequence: TGTGCCAGCAGCTGGACTAGCGGGAGCTCCTACGAGCAGTACTTC.

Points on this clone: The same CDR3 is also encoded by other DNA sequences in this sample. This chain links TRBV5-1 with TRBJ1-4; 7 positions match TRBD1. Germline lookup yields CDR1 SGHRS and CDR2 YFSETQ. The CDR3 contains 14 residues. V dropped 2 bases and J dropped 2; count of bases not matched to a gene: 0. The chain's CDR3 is CASSLQGTNEKLFF. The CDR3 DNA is TGCGCCAGCAGCTTACAGGGGACTAATGAAAAACTGTTTTTT.

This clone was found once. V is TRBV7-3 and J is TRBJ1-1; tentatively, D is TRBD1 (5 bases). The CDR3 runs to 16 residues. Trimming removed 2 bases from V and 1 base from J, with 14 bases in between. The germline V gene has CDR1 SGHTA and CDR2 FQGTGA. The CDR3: CASSLGGTTQNTEAFF. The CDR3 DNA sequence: TGTGCCAGCAGCTTAGGGGGGACCACGCAGAACACTGAAGCTTTCTTT.

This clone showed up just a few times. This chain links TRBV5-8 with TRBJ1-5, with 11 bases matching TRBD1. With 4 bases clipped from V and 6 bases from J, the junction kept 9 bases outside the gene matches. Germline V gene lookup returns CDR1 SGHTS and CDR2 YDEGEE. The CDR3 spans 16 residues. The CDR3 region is CASSTRTGGAGQPQHF. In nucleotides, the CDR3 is TGTGCCAGCAGCACGAGGACAGGGGGCGCGGGTCAGCCCCAGCATTTT.

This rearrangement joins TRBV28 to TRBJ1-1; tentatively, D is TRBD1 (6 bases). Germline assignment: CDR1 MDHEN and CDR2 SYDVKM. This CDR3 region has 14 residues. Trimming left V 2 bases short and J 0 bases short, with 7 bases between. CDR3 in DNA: TGTGCCAGCAGTTTAACAGGGATGAACACTGAAGCTTTCTTT. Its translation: CASSLTGMNTEAFF.

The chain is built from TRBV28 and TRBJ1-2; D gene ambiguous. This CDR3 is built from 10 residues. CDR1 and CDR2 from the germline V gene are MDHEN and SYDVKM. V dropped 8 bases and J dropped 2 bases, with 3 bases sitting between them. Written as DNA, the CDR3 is TGTGCCAGCGGCAACTATGGCTACACCTTC. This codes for CASGNYGYTF.

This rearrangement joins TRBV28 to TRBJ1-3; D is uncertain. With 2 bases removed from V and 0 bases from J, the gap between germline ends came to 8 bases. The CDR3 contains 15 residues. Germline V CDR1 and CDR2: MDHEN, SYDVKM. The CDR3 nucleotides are TGTGCCAGCAGTTTAACGGGGTTCTCTGGAAACACCATATATTTT. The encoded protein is CASSLTGFSGNTIYF.

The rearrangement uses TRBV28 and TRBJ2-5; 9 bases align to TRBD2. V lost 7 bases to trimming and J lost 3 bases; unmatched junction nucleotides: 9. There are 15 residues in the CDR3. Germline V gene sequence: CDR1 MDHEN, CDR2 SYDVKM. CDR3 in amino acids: CASMNAGGGEETQYF. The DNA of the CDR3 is TGTGCCAGCATGAACGCGGGAGGGGGAGAAGAGACCCAGTACTTC. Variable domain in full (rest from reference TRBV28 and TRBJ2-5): DVKVTQSSRYLVKRTGEKVFLECVQDMDHENMFWYRQDPGLGLRLIYFSYDVKMKEKGDIPEGYSVSREKKERFSLILESASTNQTSMYLCASMNAGGGEETQYFGPGTRLLVL.

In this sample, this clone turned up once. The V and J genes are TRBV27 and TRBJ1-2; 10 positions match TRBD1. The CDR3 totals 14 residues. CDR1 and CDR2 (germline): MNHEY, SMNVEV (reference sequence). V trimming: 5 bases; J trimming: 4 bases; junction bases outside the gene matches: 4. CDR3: CASSPWTGGYGYTF. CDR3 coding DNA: TGTGCCAGCAGTCCGTGGACAGGGGGCTATGGCTACACCTTC.

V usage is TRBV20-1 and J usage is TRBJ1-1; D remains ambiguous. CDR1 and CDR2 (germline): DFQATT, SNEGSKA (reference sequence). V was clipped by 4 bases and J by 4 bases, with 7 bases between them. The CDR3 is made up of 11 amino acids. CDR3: CSAKDITEAFF. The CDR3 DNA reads TGCAGTGCTAAAGACATCACTGAAGCTTTCTTT.

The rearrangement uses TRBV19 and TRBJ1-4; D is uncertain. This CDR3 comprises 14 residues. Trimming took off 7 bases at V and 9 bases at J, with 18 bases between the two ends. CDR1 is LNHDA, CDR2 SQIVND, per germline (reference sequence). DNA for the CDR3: TGTGCCAGTACCGGTATAGCGGGGAATCAAAAACTGTTTTTT. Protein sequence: CASTGIAGNQKLFF. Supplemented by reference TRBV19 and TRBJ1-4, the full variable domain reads DGGITQSPKYLFRKEGQNVTLSCEQNLNHDAMYWYRQDPGQGLRLIYYSQIVNDFQKGDIAEGYSVSREKKESFPLTVTSAQKNPTAFYLCASTGIAGNQKLFFGSGTQLSVL.

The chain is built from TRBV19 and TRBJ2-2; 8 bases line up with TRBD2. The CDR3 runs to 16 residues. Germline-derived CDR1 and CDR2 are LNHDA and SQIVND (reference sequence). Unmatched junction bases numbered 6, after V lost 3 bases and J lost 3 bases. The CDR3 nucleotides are TGTGCCAGTAGTATCGGGAGGGGATCGGACACCGGGGAGCTGTTTTTT. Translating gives CASSIGRGSDTGELFF.

CDR3 bases: TGTGCCAGCAGTTTAAGGGACACTTACAATGAGCAGTTCTTC. Translated: CASSLRDTYNEQFF. The chain uses TRBV27 and TRBJ2-1; D might be TRBD1 (6 bases). Germline CDR1 is MNHEY and CDR2 is SMNVEV (reference sequence). This CDR3 comprises 14 residues. The germline V and J ends were trimmed by 2 bases and 4 bases, with 9 bases remaining between them.

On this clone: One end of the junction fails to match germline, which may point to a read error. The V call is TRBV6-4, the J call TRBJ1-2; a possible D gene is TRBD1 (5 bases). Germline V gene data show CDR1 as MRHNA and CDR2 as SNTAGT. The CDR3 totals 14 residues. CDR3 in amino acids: CAVSPTAPNHGYTF. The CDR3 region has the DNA TGTGCCGTAAGCCCGACAGCTCCTAACCATGGCTACACCTTC.

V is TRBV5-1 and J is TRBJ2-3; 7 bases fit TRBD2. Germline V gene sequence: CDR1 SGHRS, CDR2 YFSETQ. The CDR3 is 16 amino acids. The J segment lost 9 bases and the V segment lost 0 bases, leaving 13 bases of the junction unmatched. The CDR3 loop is CASSLAPGSGEETQYF. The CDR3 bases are TGCGCCAGCAGCTTGGCGCCAGGGAGCGGGGAGGAAACGCAGTATTTT.

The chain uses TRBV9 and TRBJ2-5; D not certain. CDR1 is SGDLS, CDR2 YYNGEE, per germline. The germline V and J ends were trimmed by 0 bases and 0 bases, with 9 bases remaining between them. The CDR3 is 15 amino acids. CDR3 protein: CASSVAPVHQETQYF. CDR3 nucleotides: TGTGCCAGCAGCGTAGCTCCTGTCCACCAAGAGACCCAGTACTTC.

The CDR3 coding sequence is TGTGCCAGCAGTCCTGGGGCCACTAGCGGGAGTCGTCATGAGCAGTTCTTC. This sequence encodes CASSPGATSGSRHEQFF. This chain joins TRBV27 and TRBJ2-1, with 11 bases that match TRBD2. Germline values: CDR1 MNHEY, CDR2 SMNVEV (reference sequence). The CDR3 has 17 residues. Trimming took 5 bases from V and 8 from J; bases not matched to a gene: 14.

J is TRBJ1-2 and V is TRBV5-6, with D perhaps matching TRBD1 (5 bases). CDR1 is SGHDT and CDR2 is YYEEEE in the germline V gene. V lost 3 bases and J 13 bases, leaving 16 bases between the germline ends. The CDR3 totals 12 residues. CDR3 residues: CASSSQASNFTF. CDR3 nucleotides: TGTGCCAGCAGCTCACAGGCGTCCAATTTCACCTTC.

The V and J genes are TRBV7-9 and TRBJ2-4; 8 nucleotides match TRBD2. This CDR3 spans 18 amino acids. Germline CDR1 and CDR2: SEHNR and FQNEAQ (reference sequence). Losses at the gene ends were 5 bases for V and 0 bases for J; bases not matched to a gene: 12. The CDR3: CASSQTSLAGLAKNIQYF. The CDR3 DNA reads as TGTGCCAGCAGCCAAACGTCCTTAGCGGGACTAGCCAAAAACATTCAGTACTTC. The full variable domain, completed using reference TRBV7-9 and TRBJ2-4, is DTGVSQNPRHKITKRGQNVTFRCDPISEHNRLYWYRQTLGQGPEFLTYFQNEAQLEKSRLLSDRFSAERPKGSFSTLEIQRTEQGDSAMYLCASSQTSLAGLAKNIQYFGAGTRLSVL.

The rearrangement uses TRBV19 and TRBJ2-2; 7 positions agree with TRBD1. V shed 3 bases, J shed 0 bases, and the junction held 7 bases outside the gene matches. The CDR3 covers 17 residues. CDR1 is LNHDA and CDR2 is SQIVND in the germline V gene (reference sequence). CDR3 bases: TGTGCCAGTAGTATTGCATTAGGGACAGCGAACACCGGGGAGCTGTTTTTT. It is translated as CASSIALGTANTGELFF. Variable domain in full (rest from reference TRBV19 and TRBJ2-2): DGGITQSPKYLFRKEGQNVTLSCEQNLNHDAMYWYRQDPGQGLRLIYYSQIVNDFQKGDIAEGYSVSREKKESFPLTVTSAQKNPTAFYLCASSIALGTANTGELFFGEGSRLTVL.

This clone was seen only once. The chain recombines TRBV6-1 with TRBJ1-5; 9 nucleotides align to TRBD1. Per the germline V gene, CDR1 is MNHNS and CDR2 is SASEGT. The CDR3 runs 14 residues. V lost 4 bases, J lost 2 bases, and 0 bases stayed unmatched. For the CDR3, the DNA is TGTGCCAGCAGTGGGGACAGGGGCAATCAGCCCCAGCATTTT. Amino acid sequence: CASSGDRGNQPQHF.

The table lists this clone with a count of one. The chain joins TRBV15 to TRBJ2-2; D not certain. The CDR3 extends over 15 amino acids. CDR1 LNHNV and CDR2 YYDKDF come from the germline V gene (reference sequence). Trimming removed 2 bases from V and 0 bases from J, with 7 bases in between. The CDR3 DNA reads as TGTGCCACCAGCAGAACAGATACGAACACCGGGGAGCTGTTTTTT. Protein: CATSRTDTNTGELFF.

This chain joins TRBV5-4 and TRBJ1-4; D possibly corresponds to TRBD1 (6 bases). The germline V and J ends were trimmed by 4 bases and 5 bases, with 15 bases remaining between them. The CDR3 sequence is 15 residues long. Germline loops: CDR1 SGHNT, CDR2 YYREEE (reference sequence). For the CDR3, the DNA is TGTGCCAGCAGCCCCCGAGGGGGGGCGAATGAAAAACTGTTTTTT. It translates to CASSPRGGANEKLFF.

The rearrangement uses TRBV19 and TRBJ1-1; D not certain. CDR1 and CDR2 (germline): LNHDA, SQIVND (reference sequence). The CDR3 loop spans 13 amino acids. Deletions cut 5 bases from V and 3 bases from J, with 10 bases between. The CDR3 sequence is CASSRTQDTEAFF. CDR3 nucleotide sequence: TGTGCCAGTAGTCGAACTCAGGACACTGAAGCTTTCTTT.

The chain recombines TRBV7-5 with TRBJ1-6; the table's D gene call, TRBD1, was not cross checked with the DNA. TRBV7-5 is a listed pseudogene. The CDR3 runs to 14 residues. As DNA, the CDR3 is TGTGCCCGCGGGCAGACAGGGCAAAAGTCACCCCTCCACTTT. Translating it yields CARGQTGQKSPLHF.

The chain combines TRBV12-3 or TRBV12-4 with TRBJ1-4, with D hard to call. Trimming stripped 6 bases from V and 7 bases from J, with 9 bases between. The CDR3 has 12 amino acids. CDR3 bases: TGTGCCAGCAGCCCCTCAGGTGAAAAACTGTTTTTT. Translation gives CASSPSGEKLFF.

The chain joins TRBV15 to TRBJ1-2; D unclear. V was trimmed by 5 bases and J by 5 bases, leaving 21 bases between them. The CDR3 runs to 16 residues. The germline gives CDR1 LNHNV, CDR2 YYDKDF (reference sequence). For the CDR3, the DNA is TGTGCCACCAGCCCACAGTTAGGCCCCCCCCAGTATGGCTACACCTTC. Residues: CATSPQLGPPQYGYTF.